The 16 T cell receptor beta chains below come from one sample, sequenced in a study of spatial heterogeneity in lung cancer. TCRdb passed the 5' RACE reads through MiXCR, listing each CDR3 protein once. Here the sample spans 89,000 or so distinct CDR3 sequences, approximately 21% being singletons. The time point denotes: sample taken at primary tumor resection. The authors sequenced whole RNA from tumor, nontumor lung or frozen PBMC without sorting. The sample was PBMCs, taken at surgery. The receptor set was obtained from a male donor with early-stage non-small cell lung cancer.

The V gene is TRBV28, the J gene TRBJ1-5, with D uncertain. Trimming pared 2 bases from V and 6 bases from J, leaving 5 bases between. The CDR3 length is 12 residues. The V gene's germline CDR1 is MDHEN and CDR2 SYDVKM. CDR3 DNA: TGTGCCAGCAGTTTAACCGGTCAGCCCCAGCATTTT. Its translation: CASSLTGQPQHF.

J is TRBJ2-3 and V is TRBV5-1; D may be TRBD2 (5 bases). Germline assignment: CDR1 SGHRS and CDR2 YFSETQ. The CDR3 loop spans 14 amino acids. V lost 4 bases, J lost 1 base, and 10 bases lay in between. Here the CDR3 reads CASSASGGTDTQYF. CDR3 in DNA: TGCGCCAGCAGCGCGTCCGGGGGCACAGATACGCAGTATTTT.

The gene calls are TRBV28 and TRBJ1-1, with D maybe TRBD1 (6 bases). With 3 bases removed from V and 1 base from J, the gap between germline ends came to 12 bases. This CDR3 region has 15 residues. The germline V gene has CDR1 MDHEN and CDR2 SYDVKM. This chain's CDR3 is CASSFGGLRNTEAFF. The CDR3 bases are TGTGCCAGCAGTTTCGGGGGGCTGAGGAACACTGAAGCTTTCTTT.

This clonotype was observed a single time. The chain joins TRBV20-1 to TRBJ2-1; a possible D gene is TRBD1 (5 bases). Germline assignment: CDR1 DFQATT and CDR2 SNEGSKA (reference sequence). This CDR3 comprises 12 residues. Trimming took 5 bases from V and 10 from J, leaving 15 bases between them. The CDR3 here is CSAGEPQGEQFF. The DNA for the CDR3 is TGCAGTGCTGGGGAACCCCAGGGAGAGCAGTTCTTC.

This clonotype was picked up a small number of times. The chain carries TRBV7-9 and TRBJ2-6; TRBD1 aligns across 10 bases. CDR3 length: 18 amino acids. Germline CDR1 SEHNR, CDR2 FQNEAQ (reference sequence). The junction had 4 bases not matched to a gene; V was cut back by 0 bases and J by 2 bases. This CDR3 is CASSLAGTGETGANVLTF. CDR3 nucleotide sequence: TGTGCCAGCAGCTTAGCCGGGACAGGGGAAACTGGGGCCAACGTCCTGACTTTC.

In its sample, this clonotype was seen a few times. The chain joins TRBV2 to TRBJ1-5, with no clear D. The CDR3 contains 15 residues. Trimming stripped 2 bases from V and 4 bases from J, with 12 bases between. Germline CDR1 is SNHLY and CDR2 is FYNNEI. In DNA, the CDR3 is TGTGCCAGCAGTGAAATGGTCCTACGTAATCAGCCCCAGCATTTT. This encodes CASSEMVLRNQPQHF.

This clonotype occurred a few times. The genes are TRBV3-1 and TRBJ2-2; TRBD2 agrees at 11 bases. V was pared by 5 bases and J by 5 bases, with 7 bases of the junction left unmatched. CDR1 is LGHDT, CDR2 YNNKEL, per germline (reference sequence). The CDR3 has 16 residues. The CDR3 sequence is CASSAHGTSGTGELFF. In nucleotides, the CDR3 is TGTGCCAGCAGCGCTCACGGGACTAGCGGTACCGGGGAGCTGTTTTTT.

CDR3 sequence (DNA): TGTGCCAGCAGCCCGGCGCGGGCAGATACGCAGTATTTT. This sequence encodes CASSPARADTQYF. The V gene is TRBV6-1, the J gene TRBJ2-3, with D perhaps TRBD2 (5 bases). This CDR3 has 13 residues. The germline CDR1 and CDR2 sequences are MNHNS and SASEGT. The V end lost 6 bases, the J end lost 4 bases, and 11 bases lay between the germline ends.

This clonotype was counted ten times or more. CDR3 residues: CASSLIGANVLTF. CDR3 nucleotides: TGTGCCAGCAGTTTAATAGGGGCCAACGTCCTGACTTTC. V gene TRBV28 combines with J gene TRBJ2-6; no clear D gene. CDR3 length: 13 amino acids. V lost 2 bases to trimming and J lost 4 bases, with 3 bases between them. Per germline, CDR1 MDHEN and CDR2 SYDVKM. Full variable domain (outside the CDR3, taken from reference TRBV28 and TRBJ2-6): DVKVTQSSRYLVKRTGEKVFLECVQDMDHENMFWYRQDPGLGLRLIYFSYDVKMKEKGDIPEGYSVSREKKERFSLILESASTNQTSMYLCASSLIGANVLTFGAGSRLTVL.

The J gene is TRBJ2-2, the V gene TRBV5-1; D is possibly TRBD2 (6 bases). Per the germline V gene, CDR1 is SGHRS and CDR2 is YFSETQ. CDR3 length equals 16 residues. V was cut by 3 bases and J by 0 bases, with 12 bases left in between. DNA of the CDR3: TGCGCCAGCAGCTCCGGGACTGGTCCGAACACCGGGGAGCTGTTTTTT. This encodes CASSSGTGPNTGELFF.

The chain recombines TRBV20-1 with TRBJ1-2; no definite D call. The CDR3 runs 14 residues. Germline V gene data show CDR1 as DFQATT and CDR2 as SNEGSKA (reference sequence). Trimming took off 4 bases at V and 4 bases at J, with 16 bases between the two ends. The CDR3 region is CSANPPRRGYGYTF. The CDR3 bases are TGCAGTGCTAATCCCCCCCGGCGGGGCTATGGCTACACCTTC.

In its sample, this clonotype was seen many times. The CDR3, as DNA: TGTGCCAGCACCGGACAGGGTTTGGGCGAGCAGTACTTC. Translated: CASTGQGLGEQYF. The chain links TRBV3-1 to TRBJ2-7; 8 positions match TRBD1. Germline lookup yields CDR1 LGHDT and CDR2 YNNKEL (reference sequence). The V gene end was trimmed by 7 bases and the J gene end by 6 bases; junction bases not matched to a gene: 8. The CDR3 loop spans 13 amino acids.

In this sample, this clonotype turned up a few times. This chain connects TRBV28 to TRBJ2-3; weak D call: TRBD2 (5 bases). This CDR3 spans 11 amino acids. Trimming removed 7 bases from V and 10 bases from J, with 12 bases in between. The germline V gene encodes CDR1 MDHEN and CDR2 SYDVKM. In nucleotides, the CDR3 is TGTGCCAGCACCCTAGAGGGTTCGCAGTATTTT. This codes for CASTLEGSQYF. Combining the CDR3 with reference TRBV28 and TRBJ2-3 gives the whole variable domain DVKVTQSSRYLVKRTGEKVFLECVQDMDHENMFWYRQDPGLGLRLIYFSYDVKMKEKGDIPEGYSVSREKKERFSLILESASTNQTSMYLCASTLEGSQYFGPGTRLTVL.

This clonotype has a handful of counts. The rearrangement uses TRBV7-2 and TRBJ2-1, with TRBD2 identical over 7 bases. The CDR3 spans 16 residues. CDR1 and CDR2 from the germline V gene are SGHTA and FQGNSA. V dropped 4 bases and J dropped 0; count of bases not matched to a gene: 6. CDR3 residues: CASSSSGTHSYNEQFF. The CDR3 DNA sequence: TGTGCCAGCAGCTCAAGCGGGACCCACTCCTACAATGAGCAGTTCTTC.

The rearrangement links TRBV18 to TRBJ1-5; 7 bases map to TRBD1. V lost 3 bases to trimming and J lost 5 bases; unmatched junction nucleotides: 1. Germline V gene lookup returns CDR1 KGHSH and CDR2 LQKENI. The CDR3 covers 13 residues. The CDR3 here is CASSPGQHQPQHF. The CDR3 DNA reads as TGTGCCAGCTCACCGGGACAGCATCAGCCCCAGCATTTT. Full variable domain (missing parts from reference TRBV18 and TRBJ1-5): NAGVMQNPRHLVRRRGQEARLRCSPMKGHSHVYWYRQLPEEGLKFMVYLQKENIIDESGMPKERFSAEFPKEGPSILRIQQVVRGDSAAYFCASSPGQHQPQHFGDGTRLSIL.

V is TRBV7-9 and J is TRBJ2-7; D not certain. Trimming took off 3 bases at V and 1 base at J, with 10 bases between the two ends. Looked up from germline, CDR1 is SEHNR and CDR2 is FQNEAQ (reference sequence). The CDR3 totals 14 residues. This chain's CDR3 is CASSFTSVSYEQYF. DNA for the CDR3: TGTGCCAGCAGCTTTACGTCCGTTTCCTACGAGCAGTACTTC. Using reference TRBV7-9 and TRBJ2-7 for the parts outside the CDR3, the full variable domain is DTGVSQNPRHKITKRGQNVTFRCDPISEHNRLYWYRQTLGQGPEFLTYFQNEAQLEKSRLLSDRFSAERPKGSFSTLEIQRTEQGDSAMYLCASSFTSVSYEQYFGPGTRLTVT.